These T cell receptor beta chains were read from a single sample in a study of shared clonotypes between healthy human individuals. Assay: immunoSEQ multiplex PCR; the TCRdb copy retains only in-frame clones and omits some. The table has about 800,000 clones, roughly 96% seen once. The sequenced sample was naive CD8+ T cells sorted from blood. The source is a man aged 25 to 40 in good health. CDR3s include the opening cysteine and the closing phenylalanine or tryptophan. A D gene is named only where the DNA matches it firmly. Where a row states a size, it is once, few, many or the class of an expanded clone; other rows omit it.

v_call	j_call	d_call	clone_size	cdr3_aa	cdr3_nt
TRBV11-2	TRBJ2-2	TRBD2	.	CASSLPPGLAGGGELFF	TGTGCCAGCAGCTTACCCCCCGGACTAGCGGGAGGCGGGGAGCTGTTTTTT
TRBV7-6	TRBJ2-3	TRBD2	.	CASLAGGPTDTQYF	TGTGCCAGCTTAGCGGGAGGGCCCACAGATACGCAGTATTTT
TRBV6-5	TRBJ2-2	.	.	CATEDTARTGELFF	TGTGCCACCGAGGACACTGCCAGGACCGGGGAGCTGTTTTTT
TRBV15	TRBJ2-5	.	.	CATSTKTVSQDMETQYF	TGTGCCACCAGCACCAAAACAGTCTCCCAAGATATGGAGACCCAGTACTTC
TRBV6-5	TRBJ2-3	.	.	CASSPATSDTQYF	TGTGCCAGCAGTCCAGCCACATCGGATACGCAGTATTTT
TRBV9	TRBJ2-7	.	.	CASSPDQGGYDYEQYF	TGTGCCAGCAGCCCCGACCAGGGGGGTTACGACTACGAGCAGTACTTC
TRBV19	TRBJ2-7	.	.	CASSLRGEFYEQYF	TGTGCCAGTAGTCTCAGGGGTGAATTCTACGAGCAGTACTTC
TRBV19	TRBJ2-7	TRBD2	.	CASSIRPSGSYEQYF	TGTGCCAGTAGTATTCGGCCTAGCGGGAGCTACGAGCAGTACTTC
TRBV7-9	TRBJ2-7	.	once	CASSLDQEPHEQYF	TGTGCCAGCAGCTTAGATCAAGAGCCCCACGAGCAGTACTTC
TRBV27	TRBJ2-1	.	.	CASRHPGYEQFF	TGTGCCAGCAGACACCCAGGGTACGAGCAGTTCTTC
TRBV7-6	TRBJ2-1	TRBD1	.	CASSLLGTGAYNEQFF	TGTGCCAGCAGCTTACTGGGGACAGGGGCCTACAATGAGCAGTTCTTC
TRBV11-3	TRBJ2-1	.	.	CASSSDPTIYNEQFF	TGTGCCAGCAGCTCGGACCCGACGATTTACAATGAGCAGTTCTTC
TRBV19	TRBJ2-3	TRBD1	.	CASSQGVGTDTQYF	TGTGCCAGTAGTCAGGGGGTGGGCACAGATACGCAGTATTTT
TRBV25-1	TRBJ2-7	TRBD2	.	CASSGPKGGDPGYEQYF	TGTGCCAGCAGTGGCCCCAAGGGAGGGGATCCCGGCTACGAGCAGTACTTC
TRBV11-2	TRBJ2-7	.	.	CASSYSRGFSYEQYF	TGTGCCAGCAGCTACTCCCGGGGTTTCTCCTACGAGCAGTACTTC
TRBV4-1	TRBJ1-1	.	.	CATSRGMNTEAFF	TGCGCCACCTCGAGGGGCATGAACACTGAAGCTTTCTTT
TRBV7-9	TRBJ1-3	.	.	CASSNTGASSGNTIYF	TGTGCCAGCAGCAACACCGGGGCTAGCTCTGGAAACACCATATATTTT
TRBV28	TRBJ2-1	TRBD2	.	CASSFARLAGGGPYNEQFF	TGTGCCAGCAGTTTCGCGAGACTAGCGGGAGGAGGCCCCTACAATGAGCAGTTCTTC